This T cell receptor beta chain comes out of a study of blood T cell repertoires in COVID-19. Study in general: Sites in the United States, Italy and Spain provided acute and convalescent COVID-19 samples.

Per the original methods: Amplification from reference gene primers served as the basis for estimated nucleated cell counts. Here immunoSEQ multiplex PCR was the method, and the copy in TCRdb shows in-frame clones only, minus some. V, J and clone size were drawn from that table, and D and trimming were deduced from the DNA. The repertoire has approximately 220,000 clones, around 81% of them found once; the top ten carry around 2%. The CDR3 contains 15 residues. V was cut by 5 bases and J by 3 bases, with 15 bases left in between. From germline, CDR1 is SGHKS and CDR2 YYEKEE (reference sequence). This clone has just a few counts.

This clonotype originated in a woman aged 60-75 years with acute or convalescent COVID-19. V is TRBV5-5 and J is TRBJ1-3; weak D call: TRBD1 (5 bases). Sequencing was performed on peripheral blood. DNA for the CDR3: TGTGCCAGCAGTCTAACCCCAGGGCGTGGAAACACCATATATTTT. Protein product: CASSLTPGRGNTIYF.